This entry describes one TCR beta chain. This sample is part of a study of blood T cell repertoires in COVID-19. V dropped 5 bases and J dropped 4; count of bases not matched to a gene: 8. This CDR3 is 17 amino acids long. Germline V gives CDR1 SEHNR, CDR2 FQNEAQ (reference sequence). Source study methods: Reference gene primer amplification gave estimated nucleated cell counts. Libraries were prepared by immunoSEQ multiplex PCR; TCRdb keeps only in-frame clonotypes and omits some of them. Clone size and V and J calls were adopted from that table, with D and trimming inferred from the DNA. The sample consists of around 340,000 clones, almost 90% of them appearing once. Enrolled through a virtual design, the participants were between roughly 18 and 95 years of age and came from around 25 US areas. Cohort placement rested on clinical history that participants reported themselves. All exposed participants met a person with COVID-19 within 2 weeks before entering the study.

The chain carries TRBV7-9 and TRBJ1-4; 12 positions match TRBD1. The source of this sequence is a woman in her 30s who had been exposed to COVID-19. The sample taken for sequencing was PBMCs or T cells enriched from blood (not recorded which). The CDR3 here is CASSLGTGGGGNEKLFF. CDR3 bases: TGTGCCAGCAGCCTAGGGACAGGGGGCGGTGGTAATGAAAAACTGTTTTTT.